This T cell receptor (beta chain) was sequenced during a study of T-cell memory formation after mild COVID-19. General study results and limits: Chiefly within CM and EM were the contracting CD4+ clones; CD8+ ones were within EMRA. Pre-infection memory carried some responding clones, suggesting that cross-reactive memory joined. A balance of CD4 and CD8 characterized clones contracting day 15 to 85, whereas later expanders leaned CD4+.

TCRdb used MiXCR to reprocess the 5' RACE reads, holding one entry per CDR3 protein. The sample contains about 610,000 distinct CDR3 sequences, 15% to 20% of which appear only once. Details on this clonotype: Its antigen is as yet unknown.

CDR1 is MNHEY, CDR2 SVGEGT, per germline. V dropped 0 bases and J dropped 5 bases, with 10 bases sitting between them. The CDR3 totals 14 residues. The specimen was PBMCs or a T cell subset sorted from them (not recorded which). The rearrangement links TRBV6-2 or TRBV6-3 to TRBJ1-2; D is uncertain. This clonotype originated in an adult woman who had mild COVID-19 (a few samples of this study predate the infection). Cell type and time point are not known. The CDR3 is CASSYSNQIYGYTF. In DNA form, the CDR3 reads TGTGCCAGCAGTTACTCGAACCAGATTTATGGCTACACCTTC.